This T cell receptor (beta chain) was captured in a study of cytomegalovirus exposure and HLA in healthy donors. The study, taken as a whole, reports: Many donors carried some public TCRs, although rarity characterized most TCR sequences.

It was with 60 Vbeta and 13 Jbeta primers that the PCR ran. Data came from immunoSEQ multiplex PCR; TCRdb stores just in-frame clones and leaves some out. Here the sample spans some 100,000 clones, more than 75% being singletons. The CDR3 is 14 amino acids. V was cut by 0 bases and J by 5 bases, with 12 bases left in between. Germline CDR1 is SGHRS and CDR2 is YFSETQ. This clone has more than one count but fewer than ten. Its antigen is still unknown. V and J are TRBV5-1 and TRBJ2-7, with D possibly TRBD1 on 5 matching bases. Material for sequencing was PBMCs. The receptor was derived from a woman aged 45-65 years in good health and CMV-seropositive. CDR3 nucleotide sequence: TGCGCCAGCAGCTTGGGACAGTCGCGAGACGAGCAGTACTTC. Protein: CASSLGQSRDEQYF.